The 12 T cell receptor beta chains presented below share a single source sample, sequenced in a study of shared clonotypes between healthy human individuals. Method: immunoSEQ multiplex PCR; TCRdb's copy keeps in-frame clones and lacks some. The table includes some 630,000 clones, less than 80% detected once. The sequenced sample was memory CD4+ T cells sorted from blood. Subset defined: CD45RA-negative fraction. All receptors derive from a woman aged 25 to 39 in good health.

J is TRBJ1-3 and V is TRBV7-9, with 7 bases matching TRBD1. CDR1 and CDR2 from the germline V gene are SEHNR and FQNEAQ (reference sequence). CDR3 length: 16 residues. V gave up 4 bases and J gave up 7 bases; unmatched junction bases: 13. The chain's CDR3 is CASSSSDRVLGNTIYF. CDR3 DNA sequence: TGTGCCAGCAGCTCAAGTGACAGGGTGTTAGGGAACACCATATATTTT.

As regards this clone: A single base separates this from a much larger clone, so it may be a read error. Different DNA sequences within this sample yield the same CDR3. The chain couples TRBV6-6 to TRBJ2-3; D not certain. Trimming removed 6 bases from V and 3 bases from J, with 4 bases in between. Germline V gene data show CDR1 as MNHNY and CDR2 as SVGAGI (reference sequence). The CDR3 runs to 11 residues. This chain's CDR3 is CASSSTDTQYF. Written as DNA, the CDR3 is TGTGCCAGCAGCTCAACAGATACGCAGTATTTT.

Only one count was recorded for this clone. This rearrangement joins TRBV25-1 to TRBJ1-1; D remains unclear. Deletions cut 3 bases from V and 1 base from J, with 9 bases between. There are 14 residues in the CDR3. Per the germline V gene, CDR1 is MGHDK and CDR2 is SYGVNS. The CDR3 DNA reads TGTGCCAGCAGTGATGTACGGGAGAACACTGAAGCTTTCTTT. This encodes CASSDVRENTEAFF.

CDR3 DNA sequence: TGCAGCGTTGAAGGCATCACTAGCTCCTACAATGAGCAGTTCTTC. Translating gives CSVEGITSSYNEQFF. The chain recombines TRBV29-1 with TRBJ2-1, with a possible D match to TRBD2 (5 bases). The CDR3 totals 15 residues. Germline V gene sequence: CDR1 SQVTM, CDR2 ANQGSEA. Between the trimmed V and J ends, which lost 1 base and 0 bases, there was a span of 10 bases.

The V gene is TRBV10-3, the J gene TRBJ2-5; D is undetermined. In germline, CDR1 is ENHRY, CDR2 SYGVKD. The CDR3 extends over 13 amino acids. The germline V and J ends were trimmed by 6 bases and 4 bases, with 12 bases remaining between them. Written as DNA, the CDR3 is TGTGCCATCAGCGGGTACCTTGGAGAGACCCAGTACTTC. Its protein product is CAISGYLGETQYF.

CDR3 protein: CAWSTGQDHTEAFF. In nucleotides, the CDR3 is TGTGCCTGGAGTACCGGACAGGACCACACTGAAGCTTTCTTT. The rearrangement joins TRBV30 to TRBJ1-1; 7 nucleotides match TRBD1. Trimming removed 2 bases from V and 3 bases from J; junction bases left unmatched: 6. The CDR3 covers 14 residues. Germline assignment: CDR1 GTSNPN and CDR2 SVGIG (reference sequence).

This CDR3 reads CASSPSSRANTGELFF. The CDR3 DNA is TGTGCCAGCTCACCCTCCTCGCGGGCTAACACCGGGGAGCTGTTTTTT. The chain combines TRBV18 with TRBJ2-2; tentative D call: TRBD2 (5 bases). Trimming took off 3 bases at V and 2 bases at J, with 13 bases between the two ends. The CDR3 is made up of 16 amino acids. Germline CDR1 KGHSH, CDR2 LQKENI.

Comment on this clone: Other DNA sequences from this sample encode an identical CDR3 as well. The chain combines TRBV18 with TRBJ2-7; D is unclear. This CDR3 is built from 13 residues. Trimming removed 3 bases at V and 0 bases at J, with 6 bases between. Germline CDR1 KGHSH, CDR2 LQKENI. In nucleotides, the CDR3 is TGTGCCAGCTCACCCCCCAGCTCCTACGAGCAGTACTTC. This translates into CASSPPSSYEQYF.

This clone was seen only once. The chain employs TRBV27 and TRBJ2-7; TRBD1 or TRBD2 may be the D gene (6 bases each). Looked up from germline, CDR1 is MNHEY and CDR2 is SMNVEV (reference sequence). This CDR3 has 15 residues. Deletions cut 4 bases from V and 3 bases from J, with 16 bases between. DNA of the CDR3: TGTGCCAGCAGTTCTAGGGGGGCTCCATTCTACGAGCAGTACTTC. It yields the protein CASSSRGAPFYEQYF.

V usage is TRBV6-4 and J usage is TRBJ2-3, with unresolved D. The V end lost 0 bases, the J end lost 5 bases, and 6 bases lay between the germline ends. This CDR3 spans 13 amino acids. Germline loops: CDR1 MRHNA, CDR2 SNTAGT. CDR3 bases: TGTGCCAGCAGTGACTCGGCGCGAGATACGCAGTATTTT. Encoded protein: CASSDSARDTQYF.

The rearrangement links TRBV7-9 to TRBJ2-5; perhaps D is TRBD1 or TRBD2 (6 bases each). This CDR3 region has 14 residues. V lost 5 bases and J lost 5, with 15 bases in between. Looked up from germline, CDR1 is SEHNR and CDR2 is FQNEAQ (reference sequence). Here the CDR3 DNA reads TGTGCCAGCAGCCGAGAGGGGGGATTCGAGACCCAGTACTTC. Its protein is CASSREGGFETQYF.

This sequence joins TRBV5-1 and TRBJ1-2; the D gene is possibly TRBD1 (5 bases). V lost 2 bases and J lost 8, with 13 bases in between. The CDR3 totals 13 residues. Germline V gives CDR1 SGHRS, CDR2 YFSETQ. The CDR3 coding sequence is TGCGCCAGCAGCTTTGGGGCGCTAGGGGGCTACACCTTC. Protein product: CASSFGALGGYTF.